The 32 T cell receptor beta chains given below trace back to one sample, sequenced in a study of blood T cell repertoires in COVID-19. Libraries were prepared by immunoSEQ multiplex PCR; TCRdb keeps only in-frame clonotypes and omits some of them. The sample consists of fewer than 200,000 clones, 88% of them appearing once. The specimen sequenced was peripheral blood. These receptors were collected from a man aged 55-75 years with acute or convalescent COVID-19.

This clone was picked up a small number of times. The J gene is TRBJ1-1, the V gene TRBV6-1; D remains ambiguous. Germline V gene lookup returns CDR1 MNHNS and CDR2 SASEGT. The CDR3 sequence is 12 residues long. Deletions cut 1 base from V and 6 bases from J, with 6 bases between. The CDR3 reads CASSEERSEAFF. In DNA, the CDR3 is TGTGCCAGCAGTGAAGAGAGGTCTGAAGCTTTCTTT.

DNA for the CDR3: TGTGCCAGCAGCTTAGATCTAGTTTTGGGCATTCAGTACTTC. Protein sequence: CASSLDLVLGIQYF. The genes are TRBV11-2 and TRBJ2-4, with D hard to call. The V and J ends lost 0 bases and 9 bases respectively, with 12 bases between them. Per germline, CDR1 SGHAT and CDR2 FQNNGV. This CDR3 is built from 14 residues.

This sequence joins TRBV5-1 and TRBJ1-1; 7 bases line up with TRBD1. This CDR3 has 18 amino acids. Germline V CDR1 and CDR2: SGHRS, YFSETQ. Unmatched junction bases numbered 15, after V lost 4 bases and J lost 0 bases. The CDR3 here is CASSVGWGTATMNTEAFF. The DNA for the CDR3 is TGCGCCAGCAGCGTTGGATGGGGGACAGCCACTATGAACACTGAAGCTTTCTTT.

The V and J genes are TRBV9 and TRBJ2-4; D may be TRBD1 (5 bases). The CDR3 is 17 residues long. CDR1 SGDLS and CDR2 YYNGEE come from the germline V gene. V lost 1 base and J 0 bases, leaving 14 bases between the germline ends. For the CDR3, the DNA is TGTGCCAGCAGCGTACTGGGGCCGGTCATAGCCAAAAACATTCAGTACTTC. Its translation is CASSVLGPVIAKNIQYF.

The genes are TRBV5-1 and TRBJ1-2; 7 bases match TRBD1. Germline V gene data show CDR1 as SGHRS and CDR2 as YFSETQ. V dropped 4 bases and J dropped 6; count of bases not matched to a gene: 15. This CDR3 spans 16 amino acids. CDR3 residues: CASSPNPAQGKNGYTF. In DNA form, the CDR3 reads TGCGCCAGCAGCCCGAACCCAGCACAGGGGAAGAATGGCTACACCTTC.

V and J are TRBV27 and TRBJ1-2; 7 nucleotides align to TRBD1. Germline values: CDR1 MNHEY, CDR2 SMNVEV (reference sequence). This CDR3 has 14 amino acids. The V gene end was trimmed by 6 bases and the J gene end by 2 bases; junction bases not matched to a gene: 6. The CDR3 nucleotides are TGTGCCAGCAGGGGGATGACAGGGAACTATGGCTACACCTTC. Its translation is CASRGMTGNYGYTF.

V usage is TRBV7-8 and J usage is TRBJ2-2, with 7 bases aligning to TRBD1. The J segment lost 4 bases and the V segment lost 1 base, leaving 3 bases of the junction unmatched. CDR3 size: 15 residues. Germline V lookup: CDR1 SGHVS, CDR2 FQNEAQ. The CDR3 DNA reads as TGTGCCAGCAGCTTAGGGACAGGATCCACCGGGGAGCTGTTTTTT. It yields the protein CASSLGTGSTGELFF.

The V and J genes are TRBV27 and TRBJ2-1; 8 bases map to TRBD2. From germline, CDR1 is MNHEY and CDR2 SMNVEV (reference sequence). CDR3 length equals 16 residues. V shed 2 bases and J 5 bases; nucleotides not matched to a gene: 8. The CDR3 nucleotides read TGTGCCAGCAGTTTAGGCCACGGGAGGGCCAACAATGAGCAGTTCTTC. Protein: CASSLGHGRANNEQFF.

This clone came up a few times. The chain carries TRBV6-5 and TRBJ1-1; a weak D match, TRBD1 (6 bases). V was pared by 6 bases and J by 1 base, with 12 bases between. The CDR3 totals 14 residues. Per germline, CDR1 MNHEY and CDR2 SVGAGI. Written as DNA, the CDR3 is TGTGCCAGCAGCGACTTGGGACAGAACACTGAAGCTTTCTTT. The encoded protein is CASSDLGQNTEAFF.

The rearrangement links TRBV11-2 to TRBJ1-2; 9 positions agree with TRBD1. The CDR3 sequence is 16 residues long. Germline CDR1 reads SGHAT; CDR2 reads FQNNGV. The J segment lost 0 bases and the V segment lost 5 bases, leaving 7 bases of the junction unmatched. CDR3 sequence (DNA): TGTGCCAGCAGCCGACGGACAGGGGTTTCTAACTATGGCTACACCTTC. It codes for CASSRRTGVSNYGYTF. The full variable domain, its missing parts supplied by reference TRBV11-2 and TRBJ1-2, is EAGVAQSPRYKIIEKRQSVAFWCNPISGHATLYWYQQILGQGPKLLIQFQNNGVVDDSQLPKDRFSAERLKGVDSTLKIQPAKLEDSAVYLCASSRRTGVSNYGYTFGSGTRLTVV.

The chain carries TRBV4-1 and TRBJ2-7; possible D gene TRBD2, 6 bases. Deletions cut 0 bases from V and 4 bases from J, with 10 bases between. The CDR3 spans 14 residues. Germline lookup yields CDR1 MGHRA and CDR2 YSYEKL. The CDR3 loop reads CASSQDRGGYEQYV. The CDR3 region has the DNA TGCGCCAGCAGCCAAGATCGAGGAGGGTACGAGCAGTACGTC.

V gene TRBV2 combines with J gene TRBJ1-2; 8 bases agree with TRBD1. V shed 5 bases, J shed 3 bases, and the junction held 8 bases outside the gene matches. Germline V gene lookup returns CDR1 SNHLY and CDR2 FYNNEI. CDR3 length equals 15 residues. The CDR3 sequence: CASSLGQAAYYGYTF. The CDR3 DNA reads as TGTGCCAGCAGTTTGGGACAGGCGGCGTACTATGGCTACACCTTC.

This rearrangement joins TRBV5-1 to TRBJ1-2; no firm D call. This CDR3 has 14 residues. The V end lost 4 bases, the J end lost 7 bases, and 17 bases lay between the germline ends. Germline loops: CDR1 SGHRS, CDR2 YFSETQ. The CDR3 loop reads CASSEPGLPGGYTF. In DNA, the CDR3 is TGCGCCAGCAGCGAACCGGGTCTTCCCGGTGGCTACACCTTC.

The V and J genes are TRBV1 and TRBJ1-5; TRBD1, the D gene given by the table, was not confirmed from the DNA. TRBV1 is listed as a pseudogene. This CDR3 comprises 23 residues. This CDR3 reads CTSSQDMDRGSFREVCGNQPQHF. In DNA form, the CDR3 reads TGCACCAGCAGCCAAGATATGGACAGGGGTAGCTTTCGGGAGGTTTGTGGCAATCAGCCCCAGCATTTT.

V is TRBV25-1 and J is TRBJ2-7, with a weak D call TRBD1 (5 bases). The germline V and J ends were trimmed by 2 bases and 6 bases, with 14 bases remaining between them. Germline V gives CDR1 MGHDK, CDR2 SYGVNS. The CDR3 runs to 14 residues. In DNA form, the CDR3 reads TGTGCCAGCAGTGAAACGAAGACAGATTCCGAGCAGTACTTC. This gives the protein CASSETKTDSEQYF.

With regard to this clone: This CDR3 is also generated by other DNA sequences in the sample. This sequence joins TRBV5-4 and TRBJ1-4, with D possibly matching TRBD1 (5 bases). V lost 1 base and J lost 4, with 5 bases in between. The CDR3 consists of 13 residues. The germline V gene has CDR1 SGHNT and CDR2 YYREEE (reference sequence). The CDR3 sequence is CASSLQGNEKLFF. In DNA form, the CDR3 reads TGTGCCAGCAGCTTGCAGGGTAATGAAAAACTGTTTTTT.

The CDR3 sequence: CASNSGGEETQYF. In DNA form, the CDR3 reads TGTGCCAGCAATTCAGGGGGCGAGGAGACCCAGTACTTC. The rearrangement uses TRBV6-5 and TRBJ2-5; 8 nucleotides agree with TRBD1. The CDR3 loop spans 13 amino acids. Germline CDR1 MNHEY, CDR2 SVGAGI. Losses at the gene ends were 7 bases for V and 5 bases for J; bases not matched to a gene: 6.

This chain links TRBV7-9 with TRBJ2-7, with unresolved D. Germline V gene lookup returns CDR1 SEHNR and CDR2 FQNEAQ (reference sequence). Trimming removed 1 base from V and 7 bases from J, with 14 bases in between. This CDR3 spans 14 amino acids. This CDR3 reads CASSLETRSGEQYV. The CDR3 nucleotides are TGTGCCAGCAGCTTAGAGACCCGCTCCGGGGAGCAGTACGTC.

The CDR3 loop reads CASSLGRGDGYTF. CDR3 nucleotide sequence: TGCGCCAGCAGCTTGGGCAGGGGAGATGGCTACACCTTC. This chain connects TRBV5-1 to TRBJ1-2, with D tentatively TRBD1 (6 bases). Germline V gives CDR1 SGHRS, CDR2 YFSETQ. This CDR3 contains 13 residues. Deletions cut 0 bases from V and 6 bases from J, with 9 bases between.

V is TRBV5-1 and J is TRBJ2-3; D uncertain. The CDR3 runs to 14 residues. Germline lookup yields CDR1 SGHRS and CDR2 YFSETQ. Trimming took 0 bases from V and 2 from J, leaving 7 bases between them. Here the CDR3 reads CASSLGAPTDTQYF. The CDR3, as DNA: TGCGCCAGCAGCTTGGGGGCACCCACAGATACGCAGTATTTT. The complete variable domain, with remaining parts taken from reference TRBV5-1 and TRBJ2-3, reads KAGVTQTPRYLIKTRGQQVTLSCSPISGHRSVSWYQQTPGQGLQFLFEYFSETQRNKGNFPGRFSGRQFSNSRSEMNVSTLELGDSALYLCASSLGAPTDTQYFGPGTRLTVL.

CDR3 nucleotide sequence: TGTGCCAGCTCCCCTGACAGGGGCGGGAGCGAAAAACTGTTTTTT. Amino acid sequence: CASSPDRGGSEKLFF. The V gene is TRBV18, the J gene TRBJ1-4; 8 bases fit TRBD1. The CDR3 has 15 amino acids. With V trimmed by 6 bases and J by 8 bases, 11 bases remained unmatched. The germline V gene encodes CDR1 KGHSH and CDR2 LQKENI.

This clone appeared a single time. This sequence joins TRBV6-6 and TRBJ1-2; 10 nucleotides match TRBD1. In germline, CDR1 is MNHNY, CDR2 SVGAGI (reference sequence). The CDR3 length is 12 residues. V gave up 6 bases and J gave up 8 bases; unmatched junction bases: 3. CDR3 nucleotide sequence: TGTGCCAGCAGGGACAGGGGGGGCGGCTACACCTTC. Translating gives CASRDRGGGYTF.

CDR3 DNA: TGCAGTGCTAGTAGGGTAGCGGGAGTCGTAAGCAATGAGCAGTTCTTC. This codes for CSASRVAGVVSNEQFF. The genes are TRBV20-1 and TRBJ2-1; 9 nucleotides align to TRBD2. Germline CDR1 DFQATT, CDR2 SNEGSKA (reference sequence). After removal of 3 bases from V and 6 bases from J, the junction contained 12 bases not matched to a gene. CDR3 size: 16 residues.

This clone was seen a single time. The genes are TRBV7-3 and TRBJ1-5; D may be TRBD1 (5 bases). The V end was cut by 5 bases, the J end by 4 bases, with 9 bases between. CDR1 is SGHTA, CDR2 FQGTGA, per germline. This CDR3 region has 13 residues. The CDR3 nucleotides are TGTGCCAGCAGCGTTTCAGGGAATCAGCCCCAGCATTTT. Translating it yields CASSVSGNQPQHF.

The chain uses TRBV15 and TRBJ1-2; TRBD1 aligns across 8 bases. The germline V gene encodes CDR1 LNHNV and CDR2 YYDKDF (reference sequence). The ends lost 3 bases at V and 8 bases at J; junction bases unmatched: 5. The CDR3 has 13 amino acids. This CDR3 reads CATSSGQGNGYTF. CDR3 DNA sequence: TGTGCCACCAGCAGTGGACAGGGAAACGGCTACACCTTC.

The chain links TRBV30 to TRBJ1-3; TRBD1 matches at 7 bases. With 3 bases clipped from V and 0 bases from J, the junction kept 8 bases outside the gene matches. In germline, CDR1 is GTSNPN, CDR2 SVGIG (reference sequence). The CDR3 totals 16 residues. In DNA form, the CDR3 reads TGTGCCTGGAGGACGACAGGGATTGGCTCTGGAAACACCATATATTTT. Its protein is CAWRTTGIGSGNTIYF.

The rearrangement links TRBV10-3 to TRBJ1-1; TRBD1 matches at 7 bases. J gave up 6 bases and V 0 bases, and 4 bases lay outside the gene matches. CDR1 is ENHRY and CDR2 is SYGVKD in the germline V gene. There are 14 residues in the CDR3. The chain's CDR3 is CAISESVRGSEAFF. CDR3 nucleotide sequence: TGTGCCATCAGTGAGTCGGTCAGGGGGTCTGAAGCTTTCTTT.

The chain joins TRBV12-5 to TRBJ1-4; tentatively, D is TRBD1 (6 bases). Trimming removed 0 bases at V and 7 bases at J, with 15 bases between. Germline V CDR1 and CDR2: LGHNT, FRNRAP. The CDR3 runs to 16 residues. CDR3 bases: TGTGCTAGTGGTTTGGTACTCGGGACACAGGGTGAAAAACTGTTTTTT. It is translated as CASGLVLGTQGEKLFF.

The chain uses TRBV10-3 and TRBJ2-7; no definite D call. The CDR3 length is 12 residues. Germline V lookup: CDR1 ENHRY, CDR2 SYGVKD. With 2 bases removed from V and 3 bases from J, the gap between germline ends came to 5 bases. The CDR3 spells CAISEGRYEQYV. The CDR3 bases are TGTGCCATCAGTGAGGGCCGCTACGAGCAGTACGTC.

This CDR3 reads CSVEGDGAGVDEQFF. In DNA form, the CDR3 reads TGCAGCGTTGAAGGAGACGGGGCAGGGGTGGATGAGCAGTTCTTC. The J gene is TRBJ2-1, the V gene TRBV29-1; possible D gene TRBD1, 6 bases. Per germline, CDR1 SQVTM and CDR2 ANQGSEA. The CDR3 totals 15 residues. V dropped 1 base and J dropped 8 bases, with 18 bases sitting between them.

The gene calls are TRBV6-5 and TRBJ2-1, with D perhaps matching TRBD2 (6 bases). CDR1 is MNHEY and CDR2 is SVGAGI in the germline V gene. V lost 7 bases and J 6 bases, leaving 19 bases between the germline ends. The CDR3 has 15 residues. CDR3 nucleotide sequence: TGTGCCAGCACCGAACGGGACTCAGCCGCCAATGAGCAGTTCTTC. Amino acids: CASTERDSAANEQFF.

The chain employs TRBV5-5 and TRBJ2-1; D is perhaps TRBD2 (6 bases). CDR1 and CDR2 from the germline V gene are SGHKS and YYEKEE (reference sequence). V lost 3 bases and J lost 5, with 15 bases in between. The CDR3 loop spans 15 amino acids. As DNA, the CDR3 is TGTGCCAGCAGCTGGACTACTGGGGTAGACAATGAGCAGTTCTTC. It is translated as CASSWTTGVDNEQFF.